This passage covers 4 T cell receptor beta chains from one sample sequenced in a study of blood T cell repertoires in COVID-19. Measured with immunoSEQ multiplex PCR; TCRdb has only the in-frame clones, and not every one. The data show 110,000 or so clones, 80% seen once. The sample taken for sequencing was peripheral blood. These receptors were collected from a human donor in a cohort sampled during active or convalescent COVID-19.

This clone turned up a few times. V usage is TRBV10-3 and J usage is TRBJ1-2; 10 nucleotides align to TRBD1. After removal of 1 base from V and 6 bases from J, the junction contained 2 bases not matched to a gene. Per germline, CDR1 ENHRY and CDR2 SYGVKD. CDR3 length: 14 residues. The CDR3 DNA reads TGTGCCATCAGTGAGTTCGACAGGGGGCATGGCTACACCTTC. It is translated as CAISEFDRGHGYTF.

The chain carries TRBV6-2 or TRBV6-3 and TRBJ2-7; 8 bases align to TRBD2. The CDR3 sequence is 17 residues long. CDR1 is MNHEY, CDR2 SVGEGT, per germline. The junction had 20 bases not matched to a gene; V was cut back by 6 bases and J by 7 bases. The CDR3 here is CASSLSRFSGRAGEQYF. CDR3 sequence (DNA): TGTGCCAGCAGCCTATCCCGGTTCTCCGGGAGGGCCGGGGAGCAGTACTTC.

The V gene is TRBV28, the J gene TRBJ1-5; no reliable D call. Trimming stripped 5 bases from V and 4 bases from J, with 3 bases between. The length of the CDR3 is 11 residues. Germline lookup yields CDR1 MDHEN and CDR2 SYDVKM. The CDR3 DNA is TGTGCCAGCAGTCAAAATCAGCCCCAGCATTTT. Protein: CASSQNQPQHF.

This clone was seen at least ten times. The chain combines TRBV27 with TRBJ2-7, with a weak D call TRBD2 (5 bases). The CDR3 contains 17 residues. The V and J ends lost 7 bases and 0 bases respectively, with 22 bases between them. The germline V gene encodes CDR1 MNHEY and CDR2 SMNVEV (reference sequence). The CDR3 region has the DNA TGTGCCAGCAACCCTGTCGGGAACCTAAGCAGCTCCTACGAGCAGTACTTC. It codes for CASNPVGNLSSSYEQYF.